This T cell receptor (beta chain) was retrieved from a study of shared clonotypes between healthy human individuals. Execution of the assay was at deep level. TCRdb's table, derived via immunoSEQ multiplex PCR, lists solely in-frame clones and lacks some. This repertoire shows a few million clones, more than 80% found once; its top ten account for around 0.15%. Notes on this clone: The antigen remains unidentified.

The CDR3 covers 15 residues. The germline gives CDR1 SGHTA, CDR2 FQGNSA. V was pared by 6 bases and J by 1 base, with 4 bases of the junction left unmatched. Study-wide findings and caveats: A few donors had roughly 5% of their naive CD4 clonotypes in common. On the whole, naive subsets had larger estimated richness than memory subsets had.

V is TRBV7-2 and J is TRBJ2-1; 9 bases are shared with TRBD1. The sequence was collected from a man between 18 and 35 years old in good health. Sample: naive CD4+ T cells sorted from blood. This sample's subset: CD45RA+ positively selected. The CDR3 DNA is TGTGCCAGCAGGGGCGACAGGGGGTCCTACAATGAGCAGTTCTTC. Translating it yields CASRGDRGSYNEQFF.